The sequence of this T cell receptor (beta chain) was determined in a study of shared clonotypes between healthy human individuals. The J segment lost 10 bases and the V segment lost 3 bases, leaving 6 bases of the junction unmatched. Per germline, CDR1 SGHRS and CDR2 YFSETQ. CDR3 length equals 14 residues. Profiling relied on immunoSEQ multiplex PCR, and the TCRdb table lists in-frame clones only, not all of them. This table holds around 500,000 clones, around 78% found once. The chain employs TRBV5-1 and TRBJ2-1, with 11 bases aligning to TRBD2. Input material: PBMCs. The receptor's source is a woman aged 40 to 50 in good health. Some clones in this sample may be carry-over from other donors' samples. This chain's CDR3 is CASSSLAGDGEQFF. The DNA for the CDR3 is TGCGCCAGCAGCTCACTAGCGGGAGACGGGGAGCAGTTCTTC.